These 13 T cell receptor beta chains originate from one sample sequenced in a study of cytotoxic CD8 clonotypes in ibrutinib-treated CLL. Profiled with immunoSEQ multiplex PCR; TCRdb holds only in-frame clones, not every one. In the table there are roughly 24,000 clones, 78% of which are singletons. The sample was PBMCs, taken before ibrutinib treatment. Receptor source: a human donor with chronic lymphocytic leukemia.

The gene calls are TRBV25-1 and TRBJ2-3, with D possibly TRBD1 on 6 matching bases. Germline CDR1 is MGHDK and CDR2 is SYGVNS. The CDR3 runs 14 residues. V was clipped by 3 bases and J by 6 bases, with 13 bases between them. The CDR3, as DNA: TGTGCCAGCAGTGATGCCGGCAGGGGTGATACGCAGTATTTT. Translation gives CASSDAGRGDTQYF. Full variable domain (outside the CDR3, taken from reference TRBV25-1 and TRBJ2-3): EADIYQTPRYLVIGTGKKITLECSQTMGHDKMYWYQQDPGMELHLIHYSYGVNSTEKGDLSSESTVSRIRTEHFPLTLESARPSHTSQYLCASSDAGRGDTQYFGPGTRLTVL.

V usage is TRBV19 and J usage is TRBJ2-3; no clear D. The CDR3 has 11 residues. Germline CDR1 and CDR2: LNHDA and SQIVND (reference sequence). V dropped 8 bases and J dropped 5 bases, with 8 bases sitting between them. CDR3 in amino acids: CASGAKDTQYF. The CDR3 bases are TGTGCCAGTGGCGCCAAAGATACGCAGTATTTT.

The chain employs TRBV10-2 and TRBJ2-7; 7 bases align to TRBD1. V dropped 9 bases and J dropped 0; count of bases not matched to a gene: 5. The CDR3 sequence is 13 residues long. Looked up from germline, CDR1 is WSHSY and CDR2 is SAAADI. CDR3 protein: CARRQGSSYEQYF. CDR3 nucleotide sequence: TGCGCCAGAAGACAGGGAAGCTCCTACGAGCAGTACTTC.

The rearrangement uses TRBV7-6 and TRBJ2-1; a possible D gene is TRBD2 (6 bases). The germline V gene encodes CDR1 SGHVS and CDR2 FNYEAQ. The CDR3 covers 13 residues. Trimming cost V 4 bases and J 8 bases, with 12 bases left between them. The CDR3 loop reads CASSSWRDYEQFF. The DNA for the CDR3 is TGTGCCAGCAGCTCGTGGAGGGACTATGAGCAGTTCTTC.

This chain joins TRBV7-2 and TRBJ2-2, with 7 bases lining up with TRBD2. V trimming: 3 bases; J trimming: 6 bases; junction bases outside the gene matches: 10. This CDR3 spans 16 amino acids. Germline assignment: CDR1 SGHTA and CDR2 FQGNSA. CDR3 in DNA: TGTGCCAGCAGCTTGGCGGGAGAGGGTACGGCCGGGGAGCTGTTTTTT. This sequence encodes CASSLAGEGTAGELFF. Complete variable domain (other parts from reference TRBV7-2 and TRBJ2-2): GAGVSQSPSNKVTEKGKDVELRCDPISGHTALYWYRQSLGQGLEFLIYFQGNSAPDKSGLPSDRFSAERTGGSVSTLTIQRTQQEDSAVYLCASSLAGEGTAGELFFGEGSRLTVL.

The chain has TRBV7-2 and TRBJ2-2; D is uncertain. Trimming shortened V by 1 base and J by 7 bases, and 16 bases separated the two germline ends. Germline CDR1 is SGHTA and CDR2 is FQGNSA. The CDR3 has 16 residues. The CDR3 is CASSLGHLQPRGELFF. CDR3 DNA: TGTGCCAGCAGCTTAGGCCACCTTCAGCCCCGCGGGGAGCTGTTTTTT.

The rearrangement links TRBV5-4 to TRBJ2-3; 8 nucleotides match TRBD2. The CDR3 has 16 amino acids. V lost 0 bases to trimming and J lost 3 bases; unmatched junction nucleotides: 6. Germline loops: CDR1 SGHNT, CDR2 YYREEE (reference sequence). The chain's CDR3 is CASSLGAGALTDTQYF. CDR3 bases: TGTGCCAGCAGCTTGGGAGCGGGAGCCTTAACAGATACGCAGTATTTT.

This clone was detected only a few times. CDR3 DNA sequence: TGTGCCAGTAGTGTGACAGGGGATAATCAGCCCCAGCATTTT. Protein: CASSVTGDNQPQHF. J is TRBJ1-5 and V is TRBV19; 8 nucleotides line up with TRBD1. The CDR3 has 14 residues. Trimming at V came to 5 bases and at J to 4 bases, leaving 4 bases not matched to a gene. From germline, CDR1 is LNHDA and CDR2 SQIVND (reference sequence).

The V call is TRBV9, the J call TRBJ1-4; maybe TRBD1 (6 bases). The V gene's germline CDR1 is SGDLS and CDR2 YYNGEE. The CDR3 consists of 15 residues. With 3 bases removed from V and 5 bases from J, the gap between germline ends came to 14 bases. The CDR3 bases are TGTGCCAGCAGCGCTTGGGGGGGCCTGAATGAAAAACTGTTTTTT. This codes for CASSAWGGLNEKLFF.

The chain combines TRBV16 with TRBJ2-7; D is perhaps TRBD1 (5 bases). Germline-derived CDR1 and CDR2 are KGHSY and FQNENV. Trimming took off 2 bases at V and 2 bases at J, with 13 bases between the two ends. The CDR3 is 15 residues long. The CDR3 loop is CASSQALGPAYEQYF. For the CDR3, the DNA is TGTGCCAGCAGCCAAGCTCTGGGGCCGGCCTACGAGCAGTACTTC.

This clone came up a few times. The chain links TRBV30 to TRBJ1-2, with 7 bases matching TRBD1. The V gene end was trimmed by 5 bases and the J gene end by 3 bases; junction bases not matched to a gene: 0. CDR3 length: 11 amino acids. Germline CDR1 reads GTSNPN; CDR2 reads SVGIG (reference sequence). The CDR3 reads CAWDRDYGYTF. CDR3 sequence (DNA): TGTGCCTGGGACAGGGACTATGGCTACACCTTC.

The chain has TRBV6-6 and TRBJ2-7; D gene ambiguous. V lost 5 bases and J 8 bases, leaving 10 bases between the germline ends. CDR1 is MNHNY, CDR2 SVGAGI, per germline (reference sequence). The CDR3 is 11 amino acids. The CDR3: CASSTLSKQYF. CDR3 DNA: TGTGCCAGCAGTACCCTTTCCAAGCAGTACTTC.

The J gene is TRBJ2-7, the V gene TRBV5-4; 8 bases fit TRBD1. V was clipped by 5 bases and J by 0 bases; unmatched bases: 4. This CDR3 spans 14 amino acids. In germline, CDR1 is SGHNT, CDR2 YYREEE (reference sequence). CDR3 amino acids: CASRPDRASYEQYF. CDR3 DNA: TGTGCCAGCAGACCGGACAGGGCCTCCTACGAGCAGTACTTC. Drawing the rest from reference TRBV5-4 and TRBJ2-7, the complete variable domain is ETGVTQSPTHLIKTRGQQVTLRCSSQSGHNTVSWYQQALGQGPQFIFQYYREEENGRGNFPPRFSGLQFPNYSSELNVNALELDDSALYLCASRPDRASYEQYFGPGTRLTVT.